These T cell receptor beta chains were read from a single sample in a study of response to subunit inactivated influenza vaccine. TCRdb reprocessed the RT-PCR reads with MiXCR, giving one entry per CDR3 protein. The sample holds over 800,000 distinct CDR3 sequences; approximately 21% are singletons and the top ten take about 10%. The source material was PBMCs from blood, sampled 5 days after vaccination. The receptors come from a man between 45 and 60 years old who received an inactivated influenza vaccine. Each CDR3 is given with its conserved first and last residue. Fields, in order: D gene, J gene, V gene, clone size, CDR3 protein, CDR3 DNA. D genes are given only for firm matches. Not every row has a clone size; where given, it reads once, few, many or a size class.

d_gene: NA; j_gene: TRBJ1-6; v_gene: TRBV27; abundance: few; CDR3aa: CASSFSFSYNSPLHF; CDR3nt: TGTGCCAGCAGTTTTAGTTTCTCCTATAATTCACCCCTCCACTTT
d_gene: TRBD1; j_gene: TRBJ2-2; v_gene: TRBV29-1; abundance: many; CDR3aa: CSAQRTGEPGELFF; CDR3nt: TGCAGCGCTCAAAGGACAGGGGAACCCGGGGAGCTGTTTTTT
d_gene: NA; j_gene: TRBJ1-1; v_gene: TRBV7-9; abundance: few; CDR3aa: CASRSAARLNTEAFF; CDR3nt: TGTGCCAGCAGGAGTGCCGCACGGCTGAACACTGAAGCTTTCTTT
d_gene: NA; j_gene: TRBJ2-5; v_gene: TRBV7-2; abundance: few; CDR3aa: CASSLGHAETQYF; CDR3nt: TGTGCCAGCAGCTTAGGACATGCAGAGACCCAGTACTTC
d_gene: TRBD1; j_gene: TRBJ2-3; v_gene: TRBV6-1; abundance: many; CDR3aa: CATQQGDIADTQYF; CDR3nt: TGTGCCACGCAACAGGGGGATATTGCAGATACGCAGTATTTT
d_gene: TRBD2; j_gene: TRBJ2-5; v_gene: TRBV7-6; abundance: few; CDR3aa: CASLQGVLAGMETQYF; CDR3nt: TGTGCCAGCTTGCAGGGGGTACTAGCGGGAATGGAGACCCAGTACTTC
d_gene: TRBD2; j_gene: TRBJ2-7; v_gene: TRBV5-6; abundance: NA; CDR3aa: CASSLAQRGEISYEQYF; CDR3nt: TGTGCCAGCAGCTTGGCTCAGCGGGGAGAGATCTCCTACGAGCAGTACTTC
d_gene: TRBD1; j_gene: TRBJ2-7; v_gene: TRBV6-5; abundance: NA; CDR3aa: CASSSSGQGSYEQYF; CDR3nt: TGTGCCAGCAGTTCCTCAGGACAGGGTTCCTACGAGCAGTACTTC
d_gene: TRBD2; j_gene: TRBJ2-7; v_gene: TRBV28; abundance: NA; CDR3aa: CASSTTGTSTYEQYF; CDR3nt: TGTGCCAGCAGCACTACCGGGACTAGCACTTACGAGCAGTACTTC
d_gene: NA; j_gene: TRBJ1-5; v_gene: TRBV6-1; abundance: NA; CDR3aa: CASTFQYSNQPQHF; CDR3nt: TGTGCCAGCACCTTTCAATATAGCAATCAGCCCCAGCATTTT
d_gene: TRBD1; j_gene: TRBJ1-5; v_gene: TRBV5-6; abundance: NA; CDR3aa: CASHRGVGNQPQHF; CDR3nt: TGTGCCAGCCACAGGGGGGTTGGCAATCAGCCCCAGCATTTT
d_gene: TRBD1; j_gene: TRBJ2-6; v_gene: TRBV10-3; abundance: few; CDR3aa: CAISDPGQGALGANVLTF; CDR3nt: TGTGCCATCAGTGACCCGGGACAGGGGGCGCTTGGGGCCAACGTCCTGACTTTC
d_gene: NA; j_gene: TRBJ2-6; v_gene: TRBV24-1; abundance: few; CDR3aa: CATGEVRSGANVLTF; CDR3nt: TGTGCCACCGGTGAGGTCCGCTCTGGGGCCAACGTCCTGACTTTC
d_gene: TRBD2; j_gene: TRBJ2-7; v_gene: TRBV13; abundance: few; CDR3aa: CASSTRLAGGYEQYF; CDR3nt: TGTGCCAGCAGCACAAGACTAGCGGGAGGATACGAGCAGTACTTC
d_gene: NA; j_gene: TRBJ2-7; v_gene: TRBV7-9; abundance: NA; CDR3aa: CASSLTPGAEQYF; CDR3nt: TGTGCCAGCAGCTTAACCCCCGGGGCCGAGCAGTACTTC
d_gene: NA; j_gene: TRBJ2-5; v_gene: TRBV12-3/TRBV12-4; abundance: many; CDR3aa: CASSRDQRRETQYF; CDR3nt: TGTGCCAGCAGTCGAGACCAACGCAGAGAGACCCAGTACTTC
d_gene: NA; j_gene: TRBJ1-1; v_gene: TRBV7-2; abundance: few; CDR3aa: CASSLWTSPGTEAFF; CDR3nt: TGTGCCAGCAGCTTATGGACTTCCCCGGGGACTGAAGCTTTCTTT
d_gene: NA; j_gene: TRBJ2-3; v_gene: TRBV4-2; abundance: few; CDR3aa: CASSQAGGQPTSTDTQYF; CDR3nt: TGTGCCAGCAGCCAAGCGGGAGGACAGCCGACTAGCACAGATACGCAGTATTTT
d_gene: NA; j_gene: TRBJ2-1; v_gene: TRBV6-2/TRBV6-3; abundance: few; CDR3aa: CASSPLTGTVTYNEQFF; CDR3nt: TGTGCCAGCAGCCCCTTGACAGGGACTGTGACCTACAATGAGCAGTTCTTC
d_gene: NA; j_gene: TRBJ2-3; v_gene: TRBV28; abundance: NA; CDR3aa: CASSYPNPSTDTQYF; CDR3nt: TGTGCCAGCAGTTACCCGAACCCTAGCACAGATACGCAGTATTTT
d_gene: NA; j_gene: TRBJ2-2; v_gene: TRBV29-1; abundance: few; CDR3aa: CSVEFRGQNTGELFF; CDR3nt: TGCAGCGTTGAATTCCGGGGACAGAACACCGGGGAGCTGTTTTTT
d_gene: NA; j_gene: TRBJ2-7; v_gene: TRBV5-5; abundance: few; CDR3aa: CASSLAVGTYEQYF; CDR3nt: TGTGCCAGCAGCTTGGCCGTCGGCACATACGAGCAGTACTTC
d_gene: TRBD2; j_gene: TRBJ2-3; v_gene: TRBV7-2; abundance: NA; CDR3aa: CASSLLGAGDGDTQYF; CDR3nt: TGTGCCAGCAGCTTACTCGGGGCGGGAGATGGGGATACGCAGTATTTT
d_gene: NA; j_gene: TRBJ1-2; v_gene: TRBV7-2; abundance: NA; CDR3aa: CASSISGTTNYGYTF; CDR3nt: TGTGCCAGCAGCATATCCGGGACAACAAACTATGGCTACACCTTC
d_gene: TRBD1; j_gene: TRBJ1-2; v_gene: TRBV12-3/TRBV12-4; abundance: NA; CDR3aa: CASSTGQGRGIYGYTF; CDR3nt: TGTGCCAGCAGTACCGGACAGGGGAGGGGAATCTATGGCTACACCTTC
d_gene: NA; j_gene: TRBJ2-3; v_gene: TRBV24-1; abundance: few; CDR3aa: CATASGLADTQYF; CDR3nt: TGTGCCACAGCCTCCGGGCTTGCGGATACGCAGTATTTT
d_gene: TRBD1; j_gene: TRBJ2-7; v_gene: TRBV6-1; abundance: many; CDR3aa: CASRTTGTGIYEQYF; CDR3nt: TGTGCCAGCAGAACTACCGGGACAGGGATCTACGAGCAGTACTTC
d_gene: NA; j_gene: TRBJ2-1; v_gene: TRBV6-5; abundance: NA; CDR3aa: CASSYFPPTSNEQFF; CDR3nt: TGTGCCAGCAGTTACTTTCCGCCGACTAGCAATGAGCAGTTCTTC
d_gene: NA; j_gene: TRBJ2-1; v_gene: TRBV5-1; abundance: few; CDR3aa: CASRGDVIKEQFF; CDR3nt: TGCGCCAGCAGGGGGGACGTGATTAAAGAGCAGTTCTTC
d_gene: NA; j_gene: TRBJ2-4; v_gene: TRBV28; abundance: NA; CDR3aa: CASSLLDIQYF; CDR3nt: TGTGCCAGCAGTTTATTGGACATTCAGTACTTC
d_gene: TRBD1; j_gene: TRBJ1-2; v_gene: TRBV20-1; abundance: few; CDR3aa: CSAMQSGQGFGYTF; CDR3nt: TGCAGTGCTATGCAGTCGGGACAGGGGTTTGGCTACACCTTC
d_gene: TRBD2; j_gene: TRBJ2-3; v_gene: TRBV12-3/TRBV12-4; abundance: few; CDR3aa: CASRQLRSGADTQYF; CDR3nt: TGTGCCAGCAGACAGTTAAGAAGCGGGGCAGATACGCAGTATTTT
d_gene: NA; j_gene: TRBJ1-1; v_gene: TRBV29-1; abundance: few; CDR3aa: CSVLGQNTEAFF; CDR3nt: TGCAGCGTTCTGGGACAGAACACTGAAGCTTTCTTT
d_gene: NA; j_gene: TRBJ2-1; v_gene: TRBV12-3/TRBV12-4; abundance: NA; CDR3aa: CAIAATYNEQFF; CDR3nt: TGTGCCATCGCCGCTACCTACAATGAGCAGTTCTTC
d_gene: NA; j_gene: TRBJ2-7; v_gene: TRBV20-1; abundance: many; CDR3aa: CSAKGQGLREQYF; CDR3nt: TGCAGTGCTAAGGGGCAGGGTCTACGCGAGCAGTACTTC
d_gene: TRBD1; j_gene: TRBJ1-2; v_gene: TRBV15; abundance: NA; CDR3aa: CATSRDLAGGYGYTF; CDR3nt: TGTGCCACCAGCAGAGATCTAGCAGGGGGCTATGGCTACACCTTC
d_gene: TRBD2; j_gene: TRBJ2-3; v_gene: TRBV6-1; abundance: NA; CDR3aa: CASRVKGLGLAGGTQYF; CDR3nt: TGTGCCAGCAGGGTTAAAGGCCTGGGACTAGCGGGAGGTACGCAGTATTTT
d_gene: NA; j_gene: TRBJ2-6; v_gene: TRBV9; abundance: NA; CDR3aa: CASSVDERGANVLTF; CDR3nt: TGTGCCAGCAGCGTAGATGAGCGTGGCGCCAACGTCCTGACTTTC
d_gene: TRBD1; j_gene: TRBJ1-1; v_gene: TRBV4-1; abundance: NA; CDR3aa: CASSQETGFEAFF; CDR3nt: TGCGCCAGCAGCCAAGAGACAGGGTTTGAGGCTTTCTTT
d_gene: NA; j_gene: TRBJ1-6; v_gene: TRBV6-5; abundance: few; CDR3aa: CASSYLDPRKNSPLHF; CDR3nt: TGTGCCAGCAGTTATCTGGACCCTCGTAAGAATTCACCCCTCCACTTT
d_gene: NA; j_gene: TRBJ2-5; v_gene: TRBV5-5; abundance: NA; CDR3aa: CASSPTGPGYETQYF; CDR3nt: TGTGCCAGCAGCCCTACAGGACCTGGGTATGAGACCCAGTACTTC
d_gene: NA; j_gene: TRBJ1-5; v_gene: TRBV19; abundance: few; CDR3aa: CASSINREGPQHF; CDR3nt: TGTGCCAGTAGTATCAACAGGGAGGGACCCCAGCATTTT
d_gene: TRBD1; j_gene: TRBJ2-5; v_gene: TRBV9; abundance: many; CDR3aa: CASSGTGGSETQYF; CDR3nt: TGTGCCAGCAGCGGGACAGGGGGCAGTGAGACCCAGTACTTC
d_gene: NA; j_gene: TRBJ1-2; v_gene: TRBV18; abundance: many; CDR3aa: CASSPGANYGYTF; CDR3nt: TGTGCCAGCAGCCCCGGTGCCAACTATGGCTACACCTTC
d_gene: TRBD1; j_gene: TRBJ1-1; v_gene: TRBV4-1; abundance: NA; CDR3aa: CASSQAPGFRDSQAFF; CDR3nt: TGCGCCAGCAGCCAAGCCCCGGGCTTCCGGGACAGCCAAGCTTTCTTT
d_gene: NA; j_gene: TRBJ1-6; v_gene: TRBV20-1; abundance: many; CDR3aa: CSARDEVGYSPLHF; CDR3nt: TGCAGTGCTCGGGACGAAGTTGGGTATTCACCCCTCCACTTT
d_gene: NA; j_gene: TRBJ2-2; v_gene: TRBV29-1; abundance: NA; CDR3aa: CSVGRRGRGAGELFF; CDR3nt: TGCAGCGTGGGAAGACGAGGAAGGGGCGCCGGGGAGCTGTTTTTT
d_gene: TRBD1; j_gene: TRBJ2-1; v_gene: TRBV7-3; abundance: NA; CDR3aa: CASSAQTGVSYNEQFF; CDR3nt: TGTGCCAGCAGCGCCCAGACAGGGGTTTCCTACAATGAGCAGTTCTTC
d_gene: NA; j_gene: TRBJ1-6; v_gene: TRBV12-3/TRBV12-4; abundance: few; CDR3aa: CASSKQYNSPLHF; CDR3nt: TGTGCCAGCAGCAAGCAATACAATTCACCCCTCCACTTT
d_gene: TRBD2; j_gene: TRBJ2-5; v_gene: TRBV11-2; abundance: NA; CDR3aa: CASSLLGLLAGGGETQYF; CDR3nt: TGTGCCAGCAGCTTATTAGGCCTACTAGCGGGAGGAGGTGAGACCCAGTACTTC
d_gene: TRBD2; j_gene: TRBJ2-1; v_gene: TRBV5-6; abundance: NA; CDR3aa: CASSLRAGYRNEQFF; CDR3nt: TGTGCCAGCAGCTTGCGAGCGGGGTACCGCAATGAGCAGTTCTTC
d_gene: TRBD1; j_gene: TRBJ2-7; v_gene: TRBV20-1; abundance: NA; CDR3aa: CSATNLFRDRGYEQYF; CDR3nt: TGCAGTGCTACCAACCTCTTCCGGGACAGGGGCTACGAGCAGTACTTC
d_gene: TRBD1; j_gene: TRBJ1-2; v_gene: TRBV6-5; abundance: NA; CDR3aa: CASSSAHRDRDTNYGYTF; CDR3nt: TGTGCCAGCAGTTCCGCACACCGGGACAGGGATACTAACTATGGCTACACCTTC
d_gene: TRBD1; j_gene: TRBJ1-2; v_gene: TRBV6-1; abundance: many; CDR3aa: CASKAGTGNTNYGYTF; CDR3nt: TGTGCCAGCAAGGCCGGGACAGGGAATACTAACTATGGCTACACCTTC
d_gene: TRBD2; j_gene: TRBJ2-7; v_gene: TRBV7-9; abundance: NA; CDR3aa: CASGTIAGAYEQYF; CDR3nt: TGTGCCAGCGGTACGATCGCGGGGGCCTACGAGCAGTACTTC
d_gene: NA; j_gene: TRBJ2-7; v_gene: TRBV12-3/TRBV12-4; abundance: few; CDR3aa: CASSLIRGTYEQYF; CDR3nt: TGTGCCAGCAGTTTAATTAGGGGAACCTACGAGCAGTACTTC
d_gene: NA; j_gene: TRBJ2-3; v_gene: TRBV20-1; abundance: NA; CDR3aa: CSARVTTGTDTQYF; CDR3nt: TGCAGTGCTAGAGTTACGACCGGTACCGATACGCAGTATTTT
d_gene: NA; j_gene: TRBJ2-7; v_gene: TRBV7-2; abundance: NA; CDR3aa: CASSLPGVHEQYF; CDR3nt: TGTGCCAGCAGCTTACCGGGGGTCCACGAGCAGTACTTC
d_gene: NA; j_gene: TRBJ2-2; v_gene: TRBV7-9; abundance: NA; CDR3aa: CASSLVGSKNTGELFF; CDR3nt: TGTGCCAGCAGCTTAGTAGGAAGTAAGAACACCGGGGAGCTGTTTTTT
d_gene: TRBD2; j_gene: TRBJ2-3; v_gene: TRBV12-3/TRBV12-4; abundance: few; CDR3aa: CASSSTIAGRRPDTQYF; CDR3nt: TGTGCCAGCAGTTCCACGATAGCGGGACGGAGACCAGATACGCAGTATTTT